This T cell receptor (beta chain) was found in a study of blood T cell repertoires in COVID-19. About the study: Specimens from acute and convalescent COVID-19 originated in the United States, Italy and Spain. The analysed material was cDNA or gDNA that came from T cells, B-cell-depleted T cells, or PBMCs.

The CDR3 length is 13 residues. Germline-derived CDR1 and CDR2 are SGHRS and YFSETQ. V was shortened by 4 bases and J by 8 bases, with 15 bases between the two germline ends. In the authors' methods: Cell counts per sample came from amplifying reference gene primers. TCRdb's copy holds only in-frame clones and misses some; the assay was immunoSEQ multiplex PCR. V, J and clone size are those of that table, while D and trimming were read from the DNA. The sample gives 110,000 to 150,000 clones, 84% of which show up once; 35% to 55% is in the top ten. The chain recombines TRBV5-1 with TRBJ1-2; the D is unclear. The source material was peripheral blood. This clonotype was obtained from a human donor in a cohort sampled during active COVID-19. CDR3 sequence: CASSPEGAGGYTF. In DNA form, the CDR3 reads TGCGCCAGCAGCCCGGAGGGAGCGGGGGGCTACACCTTC. Full variable domain (missing parts from reference TRBV5-1 and TRBJ1-2): KAGVTQTPRYLIKTRGQQVTLSCSPISGHRSVSWYQQTPGQGLQFLFEYFSETQRNKGNFPGRFSGRQFSNSRSEMNVSTLELGDSALYLCASSPEGAGGYTFGSGTRLTVV.